Shown below are 31 T cell receptor beta chains from a single sample sequenced in a study of shared clonotypes between healthy human individuals (dated by TCRdb to the early 2020s). Receptor amplification or capture employed the immunoSEQ multiplex PCR assay. Held by TCRdb, this immuneACCESS table contains in-frame sequences only and omits some clones. Under half of the omission traces to an unresolved V gene where checked; the cause of the rest is unknown. This sample comprises approximately 2.5 million clones, 93% of them detected only once. Together, the top ten hold 0.36% of the sample. Sequences were obtained from naive CD4+ T cells from PBMCs. Reading the label with the study, this specimen's cell subset or site is: CD45RA+ positively selected. The receptors were sampled from a man aged 18 to 30 in good health. Some clones in this sample may be carry-over from other donors' samples.

The chain employs TRBV5-1 and TRBJ2-6; 12 bases map to TRBD2. This CDR3 contains 18 residues. Germline V CDR1 and CDR2: SGHRS, YFSETQ. V trimming: 4 bases; J trimming: 0 bases; junction bases outside the gene matches: 5. CDR3 DNA sequence: TGCGCCAGCAGCGGGGGACTAGCGGGCTCCTCTGGGGCCAACGTCCTGACTTTC. Amino acid sequence: CASSGGLAGSSGANVLTF.

The genes are TRBV6-4 and TRBJ2-3; 14 positions match TRBD2. Germline V CDR1 and CDR2: MRHNA, SNTAGT. With V trimmed by 4 bases and J by 4 bases, 4 bases remained unmatched. The CDR3 runs 16 residues. As DNA, the CDR3 is TGTGCCAGCAGTGCGGGACTAGCGGGAGTGGCAGATACGCAGTATTTT. Translation gives CASSAGLAGVADTQYF.

This clone was seen just once. Other DNA sequences within the sample encode an identical CDR3. The chain has TRBV5-1 and TRBJ1-2; no firm D call. Germline CDR1 and CDR2: SGHRS and YFSETQ. The CDR3 is made up of 15 amino acids. V was shortened by 0 bases and J by 0 bases, with 9 bases between the two germline ends. This CDR3 reads CASSLEATTNYGYTF. The CDR3 nucleotides are TGCGCCAGCAGCTTGGAGGCAACCACTAACTATGGCTACACCTTC.

This clone was seen more than once but under ten times. The chain couples TRBV27 to TRBJ2-2, with TRBD1 matching over 7 bases. Trimming cost V 8 bases and J 4 bases; bases outside gene matches: 7. Germline CDR1 MNHEY, CDR2 SMNVEV (reference sequence). This CDR3 region has 14 residues. The CDR3 DNA is TGTGCCAGCCGTAACAGGGGAGTCACCGGGGAGCTGTTTTTT. This translates into CASRNRGVTGELFF.

The chain links TRBV7-2 to TRBJ2-7; tentative D call: TRBD2 (5 bases). Trimming took off 2 bases at V and 5 bases at J, with 19 bases between the two ends. The CDR3 is 16 residues long. Germline values: CDR1 SGHTA, CDR2 FQGNSA. In DNA form, the CDR3 reads TGTGCCAGCAGCTTATTCGCCCAAGCGGCCTGGGACGAGCAGTACTTC. Protein product: CASSLFAQAAWDEQYF.

This clone occurred once. Other DNA sequences within the sample encode an identical CDR3. The chain is built from TRBV28 and TRBJ2-5; D call uncertain. This CDR3 region has 12 residues. V lost 4 bases to trimming and J lost 4 bases, with 7 bases between them. Germline V gives CDR1 MDHEN, CDR2 SYDVKM. DNA for the CDR3: TGTGCCAGCAGTTCCGGGCGAGAGACCCAGTACTTC. Its protein product is CASSSGRETQYF.

As regards this clone: Distinct nucleotide sequences in the sample also encode this CDR3. V gene TRBV5-1 combines with J gene TRBJ2-1; no clear D gene. The CDR3 has 14 residues. The germline V gene encodes CDR1 SGHRS and CDR2 YFSETQ. Trimming shortened V by 0 bases and J by 3 bases, and 7 bases separated the two germline ends. CDR3 nucleotide sequence: TGCGCCAGCAGCTTGGGTCGAGACTACAATGAGCAGTTCTTC. It specifies CASSLGRDYNEQFF.

The chain combines TRBV4-1 with TRBJ2-7, with D tentatively TRBD1 (6 bases). Germline V CDR1 and CDR2: MGHRA, YSYEKL. Trimming stripped 1 base from V and 0 bases from J, with 16 bases between. This CDR3 region has 17 residues. The CDR3 region is CASSQGFDRSLSYEQYF. Here the CDR3 DNA reads TGCGCCAGCAGCCAAGGGTTTGACAGGAGCCTCTCCTACGAGCAGTACTTC.

The rearrangement links TRBV18 to TRBJ2-5; D perhaps matches TRBD1 (6 bases). Trimming removed 0 bases at V and 5 bases at J, with 10 bases between. There are 14 residues in the CDR3. In germline, CDR1 is KGHSH, CDR2 LQKENI. The CDR3: CASSPPRGTETQYF. In nucleotides, the CDR3 is TGTGCCAGCTCACCACCGAGGGGGACGGAGACCCAGTACTTC.

The chain couples TRBV30 to TRBJ1-4; D call uncertain. V lost 3 bases, J lost 11 bases, and 7 bases lay in between. The germline CDR1 and CDR2 sequences are GTSNPN and SVGIG (reference sequence). The CDR3 consists of 10 residues. The CDR3 sequence: CAWRQKKLFF. In nucleotides, the CDR3 is TGTGCCTGGAGGCAGAAGAAACTGTTTTTT.

The rearrangement uses TRBV28 and TRBJ1-2; D not certain. Trimming removed 7 bases from V and 2 bases from J, with 14 bases in between. Germline V lookup: CDR1 MDHEN, CDR2 SYDVKM. This CDR3 is 14 amino acids long. The CDR3 sequence: CASIGVGENYGYTF. The CDR3, as DNA: TGTGCCAGCATTGGGGTGGGCGAAAACTATGGCTACACCTTC.

This sequence joins TRBV19 and TRBJ2-2, with D tentatively TRBD2 (5 bases). Trimming shortened V by 5 bases and J by 6 bases, and 13 bases separated the two germline ends. The V gene's germline CDR1 is LNHDA and CDR2 SQIVND (reference sequence). The CDR3 is made up of 14 amino acids. CDR3 DNA sequence: TGTGCCAGTAGTTCGGTCGCGGGCCCCGGGGAGCTGTTTTTT. The encoded protein is CASSSVAGPGELFF.

This rearrangement joins TRBV30 to TRBJ1-2; possible D gene TRBD1, 6 bases. Looked up from germline, CDR1 is GTSNPN and CDR2 is SVGIG (reference sequence). V lost 5 bases and J 2 bases, leaving 15 bases between the germline ends. CDR3 length: 14 residues. The CDR3 sequence: CAWWGPRGNYGYTF. The CDR3 coding sequence is TGTGCCTGGTGGGGTCCAAGGGGGAACTATGGCTACACCTTC.

This clone was seen just once. J is TRBJ1-1 and V is TRBV7-8; 9 positions agree with TRBD1. The junction had 3 bases not matched to a gene; V was cut back by 4 bases and J by 6 bases. The CDR3 totals 13 residues. Germline CDR1 reads SGHVS; CDR2 reads FQNEAQ. CDR3 coding DNA: TGTGCCAGCAGCTCCAGACAGGGGGCTGAAGCTTTCTTT. Its translation: CASSSRQGAEAFF. Supplemented by reference TRBV7-8 and TRBJ1-1, the full variable domain reads GAGVSQSPRYKVAKRGQDVALRCDPISGHVSLFWYQQALGQGPEFLTYFQNEAQLDKSGLPSDRFFAERPEGSVSTLKIQRTQQEDSAVYLCASSSRQGAEAFFGQGTRLTVV.

The chain recombines TRBV6-6 with TRBJ2-7; 9 bases are a match to TRBD1. Unmatched junction bases numbered 4, after V lost 5 bases and J lost 2 bases. Germline assignment: CDR1 MNHNY and CDR2 SVGAGI (reference sequence). The CDR3 loop spans 14 amino acids. The chain's CDR3 is CASSNRDRAYEQYF. The DNA for the CDR3 is TGTGCCAGCAGTAACCGGGACAGGGCCTACGAGCAGTACTTC.

The chain combines TRBV18 with TRBJ2-3, with TRBD1 as a possible D gene (5 bases). The CDR3 extends over 12 amino acids. The germline CDR1 and CDR2 sequences are KGHSH and LQKENI. Trimming left V 6 bases short and J 4 bases short, with 8 bases between. The DNA of the CDR3 is TGTGCCAGCTCCGACAGAGCAGATACGCAGTATTTT. Amino acids: CASSDRADTQYF.

The V call is TRBV5-1, the J call TRBJ2-3; unclear D gene. The CDR3 is 15 residues long. CDR1 and CDR2 from the germline V gene are SGHRS and YFSETQ. Deletions cut 0 bases from V and 4 bases from J, with 12 bases between. The CDR3, as DNA: TGCGCCAGCAGCTTGGTTGGCCGCGTGTCAGATACGCAGTATTTT. It is translated as CASSLVGRVSDTQYF.

The J gene is TRBJ1-1, the V gene TRBV11-3; 10 bases are shared with TRBD1. The ends lost 4 bases at V and 0 bases at J; junction bases unmatched: 5. There are 16 residues in the CDR3. CDR1 and CDR2 (germline): SGHNT, YENEEA. DNA for the CDR3: TGTGCCAGCAGCTCCGGGACAGGGGACCTGAACACTGAAGCTTTCTTT. Amino acid sequence: CASSSGTGDLNTEAFF.

J is TRBJ2-7 and V is TRBV13; 7 bases match TRBD1. This CDR3 has 14 amino acids. In germline, CDR1 is PRHDT, CDR2 FYEKMQ (reference sequence). V lost 5 bases, J lost 1 base, and 5 bases stayed unmatched. This chain's CDR3 is CASSNLGQSYEQYF. CDR3 DNA: TGTGCCAGCAGCAATCTGGGACAGTCCTACGAGCAGTACTTC.

The J gene is TRBJ1-2, the V gene TRBV6-5; tentative D call: TRBD1 (6 bases). The CDR3 runs 13 residues. The V and J ends lost 6 bases and 6 bases respectively, with 14 bases between them. Germline lookup yields CDR1 MNHEY and CDR2 SVGAGI. The CDR3 DNA sequence: TGTGCCAGCAGGGCGACTACAGGGAATGGCTACACCTTC. It translates to CASRATTGNGYTF.

As to this clone: This CDR3 is also generated by other DNA sequences in the sample. The V call is TRBV9, the J call TRBJ2-1; D ambiguous. This CDR3 has 15 residues. V lost 0 bases to trimming and J lost 1 base, with 8 bases between them. The germline gives CDR1 SGDLS, CDR2 YYNGEE. The CDR3 nucleotides read TGTGCCAGCAGCGTAGAGGCGGCTTCCTACAATGAGCAGTTCTTC. Encoded protein: CASSVEAASYNEQFF.

This rearrangement joins TRBV28 to TRBJ2-1; 8 nucleotides match TRBD2. The J segment lost 9 bases and the V segment lost 6 bases, leaving 4 bases of the junction unmatched. CDR1 is MDHEN and CDR2 is SYDVKM in the germline V gene. The CDR3 spans 12 residues. The CDR3 sequence: CASRTAGGEQFF. The CDR3 nucleotides read TGTGCCAGCAGGACCGCGGGGGGTGAGCAGTTCTTC. The entire variable domain, with the rest obtained from reference TRBV28 and TRBJ2-1, is as follows: DVKVTQSSRYLVKRTGEKVFLECVQDMDHENMFWYRQDPGLGLRLIYFSYDVKMKEKGDIPEGYSVSREKKERFSLILESASTNQTSMYLCASRTAGGEQFFGPGTRLTVL.

V and J are TRBV6-1 and TRBJ1-5, with D maybe TRBD1 (6 bases). Germline V gene lookup returns CDR1 MNHNS and CDR2 SASEGT. V shed 0 bases and J shed 7 bases, with 22 bases lying between them. This CDR3 has 18 amino acids. CDR3 region: CASSEAILRQGLRQPQHF. In DNA, the CDR3 is TGTGCCAGCAGTGAAGCAATCCTCAGGCAGGGGTTACGACAGCCCCAGCATTTT.

The chain employs TRBV7-3 and TRBJ2-7; D is ambiguous. Germline loops: CDR1 SGHTA, CDR2 FQGTGA. CDR3 length: 12 residues. The V gene lost 5 bases and the J gene lost 0 bases, with 5 bases spanning the gap. CDR3 sequence (DNA): TGTGCCAGCAGCGAAAACTCCTACGAGCAGTACTTC. It yields the protein CASSENSYEQYF.

The rearrangement uses TRBV5-6 and TRBJ2-1, with D unresolved. V lost 0 bases and J 4 bases, leaving 8 bases between the germline ends. Germline V gene sequence: CDR1 SGHDT, CDR2 YYEEEE. The CDR3 is made up of 14 amino acids. CDR3 in DNA: TGTGCCAGCAGCTTGGATTCCCGTTACAATGAGCAGTTCTTC. Translated, it gives CASSLDSRYNEQFF.

The rearrangement links TRBV5-1 to TRBJ1-2, with D unclear. The CDR3 extends over 14 amino acids. CDR1 and CDR2 from the germline V gene are SGHRS and YFSETQ. The V gene lost 0 bases and the J gene lost 8 bases, with 14 bases spanning the gap. The CDR3 loop is CASSLDFGQEGYTF. The CDR3 DNA sequence: TGCGCCAGCAGCTTGGATTTCGGGCAGGAAGGCTACACCTTC.

This rearrangement joins TRBV15 to TRBJ2-1; 8 bases line up with TRBD2. CDR1 LNHNV and CDR2 YYDKDF come from the germline V gene (reference sequence). The CDR3 has 16 amino acids. V lost 3 bases and J lost 7; bases outside the gene matches: 11. The CDR3 sequence: CATSSHRLARGNEQFF. CDR3 bases: TGTGCCACCAGCAGTCATAGACTAGCGCGAGGGAATGAGCAGTTCTTC.

The genes are TRBV20-1 and TRBJ1-2, with D unresolved. The CDR3 consists of 9 residues. V lost 5 bases and J lost 8, with 6 bases in between. Germline V lookup: CDR1 DFQATT, CDR2 SNEGSKA (reference sequence). The CDR3 DNA reads as TGCAGTGCTGAAAAGGGCTACACCTTC. Translated: CSAEKGYTF.

This rearrangement joins TRBV6-1 to TRBJ2-3, with 7 bases lining up with TRBD1. The CDR3 sequence is 15 residues long. J lost 3 bases, V lost 8 bases, and 11 bases had no gene match. Germline assignment: CDR1 MNHNS and CDR2 SASEGT. In DNA form, the CDR3 reads TGTGCCAGCCGGGGTAGGGGGCGAGGAACAGATACGCAGTATTTT. Its translation: CASRGRGRGTDTQYF.

This chain uses TRBV25-1 with TRBJ2-5; D unresolved. The CDR3 has 12 amino acids. Looked up from germline, CDR1 is MGHDK and CDR2 is SYGVNS. V was cut by 2 bases and J by 5 bases, with 6 bases left in between. The CDR3 protein is CASSEILETQYF. In DNA, the CDR3 is TGTGCCAGCAGTGAAATCTTGGAGACCCAGTACTTC.

The gene calls are TRBV5-4 and TRBJ1-2; 7 bases are a match to TRBD1. CDR3 length: 15 residues. Looked up from germline, CDR1 is SGHNT and CDR2 is YYREEE (reference sequence). The J segment lost 5 bases and the V segment lost 0 bases, leaving 7 bases of the junction unmatched. Here the CDR3 reads CASSLGGTASYGYTF. CDR3 in DNA: TGTGCCAGCAGCTTGGGTGGGACAGCTTCATATGGCTACACCTTC.